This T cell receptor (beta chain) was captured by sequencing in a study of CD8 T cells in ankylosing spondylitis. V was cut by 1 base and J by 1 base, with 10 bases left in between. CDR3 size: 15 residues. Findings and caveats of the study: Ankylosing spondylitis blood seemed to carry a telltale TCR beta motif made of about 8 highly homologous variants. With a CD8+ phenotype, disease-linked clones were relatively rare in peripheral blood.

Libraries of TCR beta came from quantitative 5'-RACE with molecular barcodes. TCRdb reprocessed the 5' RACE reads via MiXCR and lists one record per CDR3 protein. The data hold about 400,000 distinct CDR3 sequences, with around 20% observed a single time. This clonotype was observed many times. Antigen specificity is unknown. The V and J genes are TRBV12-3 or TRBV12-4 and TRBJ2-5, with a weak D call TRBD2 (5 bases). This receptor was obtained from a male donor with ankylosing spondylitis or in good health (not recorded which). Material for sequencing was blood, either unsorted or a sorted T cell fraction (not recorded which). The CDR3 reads CASSLVVGIQETQYF. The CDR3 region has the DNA TGTGCCAGCAGTTTAGTGGTCGGGATCCAAGAGACCCAGTACTTC.